What follows are 30 T cell receptor beta chains derived from one specimen sequenced in a study of CD8+CD57+ T cells in acquired aplastic anemia. The use of genomic DNA as template underpinned the TCR beta VDJ and CDR3 profiling. TCRdb recomputed calls from the reads with MiXCR, one row per CDR3 protein. The sample records about 62,000 distinct CDR3 sequences, around 55% being singletons. Sequenced input: sorted CD4+, CD8+, or CD8+CD57+ T cells (not recorded which) from PBMCs. The receptors here all came from a human donor in good health, serving as a control.

The V gene is TRBV29-1, the J gene TRBJ2-3; D not resolved. Looked up from germline, CDR1 is SQVTM and CDR2 is ANQGSEA. The CDR3 contains 11 residues. V dropped 1 base and J dropped 4 bases, with 3 bases sitting between them. The CDR3 DNA sequence: TGCAGCGTTGAAGTGGCAGATACGCAGTATTTT. It codes for CSVEVADTQYF.

V usage is TRBV7-6 and J usage is TRBJ1-1; 7 positions agree with TRBD1. The length of the CDR3 is 15 residues. After removal of 5 bases from V and 4 bases from J, the junction contained 10 bases not matched to a gene. Germline loops: CDR1 SGHVS, CDR2 FNYEAQ. For the CDR3, the DNA is TGTGCCAGCAGCGCCGTGAACAGGGGTGGCACTGAAGCTTTCTTT. Protein sequence: CASSAVNRGGTEAFF.

This clonotype was observed a single time. The J gene is TRBJ1-1, the V gene TRBV7-3, with D possibly TRBD1 on 5 matching bases. CDR1 and CDR2 (germline): SGHTA, FQGTGA. V gave up 2 bases and J gave up 4 bases, with 14 bases separating them. CDR3 length: 15 residues. This chain's CDR3 is CASSLGGRYSTEAFF. The CDR3 coding sequence is TGTGCCAGCAGCTTAGGGGGACGGTACAGCACTGAAGCTTTCTTT.

The CDR3 sequence: CASRVPGAGADTQYF. The CDR3, as DNA: TGTGCCAGCCGTGTCCCTGGCGCCGGGGCAGATACGCAGTATTTT. The chain employs TRBV2 and TRBJ2-3, with a weak D call TRBD2 (5 bases). The V and J ends lost 8 bases and 4 bases respectively, with 19 bases between them. The CDR3 length is 15 residues. The V gene's germline CDR1 is SNHLY and CDR2 FYNNEI.

V is TRBV7-8 and J is TRBJ1-5; a weak D match, TRBD1 (5 bases). Germline V gene lookup returns CDR1 SGHVS and CDR2 FQNEAQ. Between the trimmed V and J ends, which lost 4 bases and 7 bases, there was a span of 11 bases. This CDR3 comprises 13 residues. CDR3 region: CASSSTGEQPQHF. The CDR3 DNA follows: TGTGCCAGCAGCTCCACAGGAGAACAGCCCCAGCATTTT.

This chain links TRBV5-4 with TRBJ1-2; 9 bases are shared with TRBD1. CDR3 length equals 15 residues. V dropped 3 bases and J dropped 5; count of bases not matched to a gene: 8. Germline assignment: CDR1 SGHNT and CDR2 YYREEE (reference sequence). CDR3 in DNA: TGTGCCAGCAGCTGGAACAGGGGACAGGGTTATGGCTACACCTTC. Amino acid sequence: CASSWNRGQGYGYTF. The whole variable domain, remainder taken from reference TRBV5-4 and TRBJ1-2, is ETGVTQSPTHLIKTRGQQVTLRCSSQSGHNTVSWYQQALGQGPQFIFQYYREEENGRGNFPPRFSGLQFPNYSSELNVNALELDDSALYLCASSWNRGQGYGYTFGSGTRLTVV.

V and J are TRBV2 and TRBJ2-5; a possible D gene is TRBD2 (7 bases). Germline V gene lookup returns CDR1 SNHLY and CDR2 FYNNEI. The CDR3 consists of 13 residues. Deletions cut 10 bases from V and 2 bases from J, with 14 bases between. CDR3 loop: CATSKGGQETQYF. The CDR3, as DNA: TGTGCCACCAGCAAGGGGGGGCAAGAGACCCAGTACTTC.

The table lists this clonotype with many counts. J is TRBJ2-6 and V is TRBV19; 8 bases line up with TRBD2. V lost 5 bases and J lost 0; bases outside the gene matches: 3. Germline V gene sequence: CDR1 LNHDA, CDR2 SQIVND (reference sequence). The CDR3 length is 16 residues. The CDR3 DNA is TGTGCCAGTAGTCAGCGGGAGTTCTCTGGGGCCAACGTCCTGACTTTC. Protein product: CASSQREFSGANVLTF.

In its sample, this clonotype was seen a few times. The gene calls are TRBV25-1 and TRBJ2-7, with D unresolved. Trimming removed 2 bases at V and 6 bases at J, with 5 bases between. Germline CDR1 is MGHDK and CDR2 is SYGVNS. CDR3 length: 11 amino acids. CDR3 region: CASSEALEQYF. The CDR3 DNA sequence: TGTGCCAGCAGTGAAGCGCTCGAGCAGTACTTC.

Sample share makes this clonotype medium-sized. The chain recombines TRBV10-3 with TRBJ2-7; TRBD2 matches at 14 bases. Germline CDR1 ENHRY, CDR2 SYGVKD. The CDR3 is 17 amino acids. J was trimmed by 0 bases and V by 6 bases; bases with no gene match: 7. The CDR3 DNA reads TGTGCCATCAGGGGACTAGCGGGAGCGCAAAGCTCCTACGAGCAGTACTTC. This codes for CAIRGLAGAQSSYEQYF.

The chain joins TRBV15 to TRBJ2-3; 7 bases map to TRBD1. Per the germline V gene, CDR1 is LNHNV and CDR2 is YYDKDF (reference sequence). The ends lost 0 bases at V and 3 bases at J; junction bases unmatched: 0. The length of the CDR3 is 14 residues. This chain's CDR3 is CATSREQGTDTQYF. The CDR3 coding sequence is TGTGCCACCAGCAGAGAACAGGGGACAGATACGCAGTATTTT.

The chain employs TRBV15 and TRBJ2-1, with 12 bases fitting TRBD2. CDR3 size: 13 residues. V gave up 9 bases and J gave up 8 bases; unmatched junction bases: 5. The germline V gene encodes CDR1 LNHNV and CDR2 YYDKDF (reference sequence). In nucleotides, the CDR3 is TGTGCCACGCGACTAGCGGGAGTGTATGAGCAGTTCTTC. It is translated as CATRLAGVYEQFF.

Only a few counts were recorded for this clonotype. The chain is built from TRBV2 and TRBJ1-6; maybe TRBD1 (5 bases). The germline V and J ends were trimmed by 7 bases and 10 bases, with 20 bases remaining between them. From germline, CDR1 is SNHLY and CDR2 FYNNEI. There are 15 residues in the CDR3. CDR3 in amino acids: CASTEEAGKNSPLHF. The CDR3 nucleotides read TGTGCCAGCACCGAGGAGGCAGGGAAAAACTCACCCCTCCACTTT. Full variable domain (missing parts from reference TRBV2 and TRBJ1-6): EPEVTQTPSHQVTQMGQEVILRCVPISNHLYFYWYRQILGQKVEFLVSFYNNEISEKSEIFDDQFSVERPDGSNFTLKIRSTKLEDSAMYFCASTEEAGKNSPLHFGNGTRLTVT.

This clonotype is medium-sized by share. This sequence joins TRBV7-3 and TRBJ2-5; D gene ambiguous. V was clipped by 5 bases and J by 5 bases, with 9 bases between them. This CDR3 comprises 12 residues. The V gene's germline CDR1 is SGHTA and CDR2 FQGTGA. The CDR3 spells CASSLVGETQYF. CDR3 DNA sequence: TGTGCCAGCAGCCTAGTGGGGGAGACCCAGTACTTC.

The chain has TRBV29-1 and TRBJ2-7; 8 bases are shared with TRBD1. This CDR3 has 11 amino acids. V dropped 7 bases and J dropped 2; count of bases not matched to a gene: 1. Per the germline V gene, CDR1 is SQVTM and CDR2 is ANQGSEA. The chain's CDR3 is CSGTGPYEQYF. The CDR3 coding sequence is TGCAGCGGGACAGGGCCCTACGAGCAGTACTTC.

The chain employs TRBV24-1 and TRBJ2-1; 10 bases map to TRBD1. The CDR3 consists of 16 residues. Germline V gene lookup returns CDR1 KGHDR and CDR2 SFDVKD. Trimming cost V 4 bases and J 8 bases; bases outside gene matches: 10. CDR3 DNA: TGTGCCACCAGTGACGAGGCGGGACAGGGGCATGATGAGCAGTTCTTC. Protein: CATSDEAGQGHDEQFF.

Ten or more counts support this clonotype. This may stem from a read error, because a much larger clone lies one nucleotide away. This chain joins TRBV7-9 and TRBJ2-5; D is uncertain. This CDR3 has 14 amino acids. From germline, CDR1 is SEHNR and CDR2 FQNEAQ (reference sequence). In nucleotides, the CDR3 is TGTGCCGGCAGCTTTTTAACAGAGCAAGAGACCCAGTACTTC. Amino acids: CAGSFLTEQETQYF. The full variable domain, its missing parts supplied by reference TRBV7-9 and TRBJ2-5, is DTGVSQNPRHKITKRGQNVTFRCDPISEHNRLYWYRQTLGQGPEFLTYFQNEAQLEKSRLLSDRFSAERPKGSFSTLEIQRTEQGDSAMYLCAGSFLTEQETQYFGPGTRLLVL.

This clonotype was detected many times. This chain connects TRBV11-1 to TRBJ1-3; TRBD1 might be the D (5 bases). This CDR3 is 17 amino acids long. Trimming removed 1 base from V and 0 bases from J, with 13 bases in between. Germline CDR1 and CDR2: SGHAT and FQDESV (reference sequence). The CDR3 protein is CASSLEGAGPSGNTIYF. CDR3 DNA sequence: TGTGCCAGCAGCTTAGAAGGGGCAGGGCCCTCTGGAAACACCATATATTTT.

The table lists this clonotype with many counts. V and J are TRBV6-2 or TRBV6-3 and TRBJ1-4; tentative D call: TRBD1 (6 bases). CDR3 size: 14 residues. Germline V lookup: CDR1 MNHEY, CDR2 SVGEGT. The V gene lost 6 bases and the J gene lost 5 bases, with 13 bases spanning the gap. CDR3: CASRLTGQNEKLFF. The CDR3 DNA follows: TGTGCCAGCAGACTGACAGGACAGAATGAAAAACTGTTTTTT.

The chain recombines TRBV7-9 with TRBJ1-1, with D hard to call. The CDR3 extends over 11 amino acids. CDR1 and CDR2 from the germline V gene are SEHNR and FQNEAQ (reference sequence). In DNA, the CDR3 is TGTGCAATCAGCCTGGGTGCAGAAGCTTTCTTT. It yields the protein CAISLGAEAFF.

This clonotype was counted ten times or more. The chain recombines TRBV6-5 with TRBJ2-6, with unresolved D. The V end was cut by 0 bases, the J end by 2 bases, with 8 bases between. The germline V gene has CDR1 MNHEY and CDR2 SVGAGI. CDR3 length: 16 residues. The CDR3 sequence: CASSYSRVTGANVLTF. As DNA, the CDR3 is TGTGCCAGCAGTTACTCGAGAGTTACTGGGGCCAACGTCCTGACTTTC.

The chain employs TRBV5-1 and TRBJ2-6, with D hard to call. V lost 3 bases and J 0 bases, leaving 16 bases between the germline ends. This CDR3 is built from 18 residues. CDR1 is SGHRS and CDR2 is YFSETQ in the germline V gene. Written as DNA, the CDR3 is TGCGCCAGCAGCTGGACCCCCGGGCTGTGCTCTGGGGCCAACGTCCTGACTTTC. Translating it yields CASSWTPGLCSGANVLTF.

The chain links TRBV15 to TRBJ2-1; D tentatively fits TRBD1 or TRBD2 (5 bases each). V lost 3 bases to trimming and J lost 5 bases, with 17 bases between them. The CDR3 spans 16 residues. CDR1 is LNHNV and CDR2 is YYDKDF in the germline V gene (reference sequence). The CDR3 sequence: CATSSQRPGPNNEQFF. DNA of the CDR3: TGTGCCACCAGCAGCCAGAGACCGGGGCCCAACAATGAGCAGTTCTTC.

The V gene is TRBV11-1, the J gene TRBJ1-2, with D hard to call. Germline loops: CDR1 SGHAT, CDR2 FQDESV (reference sequence). The CDR3 covers 17 residues. V lost 6 bases to trimming and J lost 3 bases, with 23 bases between them. The CDR3: CASSQTVAEARYYGYTF. CDR3 in DNA: TGTGCCAGCAGTCAAACGGTGGCAGAAGCCCGTTACTATGGCTACACCTTC.

This clonotype has ten or more counts. The V gene is TRBV11-3, the J gene TRBJ2-7; D gene uncertain. The CDR3 runs to 15 residues. Germline assignment: CDR1 SGHNT and CDR2 YENEEA. Trimming stripped 4 bases from V and 1 base from J, with 14 bases between. The CDR3 is CASSSGNPPSYEQYF. The DNA for the CDR3 is TGTGCCAGCAGCTCTGGGAACCCTCCATCCTACGAGCAGTACTTC.

A word on this clonotype: The junction does not match germline at one end; this may be a read error. The chain employs TRBV15 and TRBJ1-2; possible D gene TRBD1, 6 bases. Germline CDR1 is LNHNV and CDR2 is YYDKDF (reference sequence). The CDR3 length is 13 residues. The CDR3 protein is CAASPQGTNGYTF. DNA of the CDR3: TGTGCCGCCAGCCCGCAGGGGACCAATGGCTACACCTTC.

This clonotype was counted between two and nine times. CDR3 nucleotides: TGCAGCGTTGAAACGGCGCGGGGGGGCTACACCTTC. Its protein product is CSVETARGGYTF. The gene calls are TRBV29-1 and TRBJ1-2, with D tentatively TRBD1 (5 bases). The CDR3 length is 12 residues. CDR1 and CDR2 (germline): SQVTM, ANQGSEA. The V end was cut by 2 bases, the J end by 8 bases, with 12 bases between.

There are many counts of this clonotype. The chain carries TRBV5-1 and TRBJ1-1, with TRBD1 as a possible D gene (5 bases). Trimming removed 1 base at V and 4 bases at J, with 14 bases between. Germline CDR1 and CDR2: SGHRS and YFSETQ. The CDR3 length is 15 residues. CDR3 bases: TGCGCCAGCAGCTTGTCCGGGGGAGGGGCCACTGAAGCTTTCTTT. Its protein product is CASSLSGGGATEAFF.

The chain links TRBV11-1 to TRBJ2-3, with TRBD2 as a possible D gene (5 bases). Per germline, CDR1 SGHAT and CDR2 FQDESV (reference sequence). V lost 6 bases and J 6 bases, leaving 25 bases between the germline ends. This CDR3 contains 17 residues. CDR3 coding DNA: TGTGCCAGCAGTTCGACCCTAGGTTGGCTAGCAAGCGATACGCAGTATTTT. This translates into CASSSTLGWLASDTQYF. Complete variable domain (other parts from reference TRBV11-1 and TRBJ2-3): EAEVAQSPRYKITEKSQAVAFWCDPISGHATLYWYRQILGQGPELLVQFQDESVVDDSQLPKDRFSAERLKGVDSTLKIQPAELGDSAMYLCASSSTLGWLASDTQYFGPGTRLTVL.

This clonotype was seen ten or more times. The chain links TRBV5-5 to TRBJ2-1; 9 bases agree with TRBD2. Germline lookup yields CDR1 SGHKS and CDR2 YYEKEE (reference sequence). V lost 0 bases to trimming and J lost 2 bases; unmatched junction nucleotides: 0. The CDR3 is 15 amino acids. The CDR3 DNA follows: TGTGCCAGCAGCTTGGGGACTAGCGCCTACAATGAGCAGTTCTTC. It specifies CASSLGTSAYNEQFF.